Each of the 14 T cell receptor beta chains below was sequenced from the same sample in a study of T-cell reconstitution after alpha-beta-depleted transplantation in children. Preparation of the TCRbeta library was carried out with unique molecular identifiers. TCRdb recomputed calls from the PCR reads with MiXCR, one row per CDR3 protein. Among under 300,000 distinct CDR3 sequences listed, approximately 10% were seen once. The starting material was peripheral blood, obtained 180 days after TCRalphabeta/CD19-depleted stem cell transplant. These receptors came from a male patient under 10 years old who had a stem cell transplant for chronic granulomatous disease, so the T cells may come from the graft donor.

In this sample, this clonotype turned up many times. The V call is TRBV29-1, the J call TRBJ1-2, with 8 bases matching TRBD1. The CDR3 runs to 11 residues. Trimming removed 5 bases from V and 7 bases from J; junction bases left unmatched: 3. Germline assignment: CDR1 SQVTM and CDR2 ANQGSEA. The CDR3 sequence: CSVWTGSGYTF. Here the CDR3 DNA reads TGCAGCGTTTGGACAGGGAGTGGCTACACCTTC.

This clonotype was recorded many times. In DNA, the CDR3 is TGTGCCAGTAGTTCGATCGGGGCCATGCCGGGGGCACCCCTCCACTTT. Translation: CASSSIGAMPGAPLHF. This chain uses TRBV19 with TRBJ1-6; D might be TRBD1 (5 bases). V lost 5 bases and J lost 11, with 22 bases in between. Looked up from germline, CDR1 is LNHDA and CDR2 is SQIVND (reference sequence). This CDR3 has 16 residues.

There are many counts of this clonotype. The chain carries TRBV7-9 and TRBJ2-7, with 10 bases lining up with TRBD2. CDR1 and CDR2 from the germline V gene are SEHNR and FQNEAQ (reference sequence). The junction had 4 bases not matched to a gene; V was cut back by 1 base and J by 4 bases. CDR3 length: 15 residues. The CDR3 loop reads CASSLDLAGAYEQYF. The CDR3 DNA reads TGTGCCAGCAGCTTAGATCTAGCGGGAGCGTACGAGCAGTACTTC.

This clonotype was picked up many times. The V gene is TRBV20-1, the J gene TRBJ2-5; D might be TRBD1 or TRBD2, each matching 5 bases. From germline, CDR1 is DFQATT and CDR2 SNEGSKA (reference sequence). The CDR3 has 11 amino acids. Deletions cut 3 bases from V and 9 bases from J, with 11 bases between. The CDR3: CSARVRGAQYF. In DNA, the CDR3 is TGCAGTGCTAGGGTTCGAGGGGCCCAGTACTTC.

In the case of this clonotype: This clone may be a read error of a much larger clone one base away. The V gene is TRBV29-1, the J gene TRBJ1-3; D not resolved. The germline CDR1 and CDR2 sequences are SQVTM and ANQGSEA. Between the trimmed V and J ends, which lost 3 bases and 4 bases, there was a span of 10 bases. This CDR3 comprises 13 residues. The CDR3 DNA reads TGCAGCGTTGACGGAACCGTGGGAAACACCATATATTTT. Translation: CSVDGTVGNTIYF. Supplemented by reference TRBV29-1 and TRBJ1-3, the full variable domain reads SAVISQKPSRDICQRGTSLTIQCQVDSQVTMMFWYRQQPGQSLTLIATANQGSEATYESGFVIDKFPISRPNLTFSTLTVSNMSPEDSSIYLCSVDGTVGNTIYFGEGSWLTVV.

This clonotype was detected many times. V is TRBV20-1 and J is TRBJ2-1, with a possible D match to TRBD1 (6 bases). V was trimmed by 4 bases and J by 0 bases, leaving 10 bases between them. The CDR3 length is 14 residues. The germline CDR1 and CDR2 sequences are DFQATT and SNEGSKA (reference sequence). Written as DNA, the CDR3 is TGCAGTGCTATTAACAGGGTCTCCTACAATGAGCAGTTCTTC. It specifies CSAINRVSYNEQFF.

This clonotype has at least ten counts. The CDR3 region is CASSPRPGGTPLHF. CDR3 nucleotides: TGTGCCAGCAGTCCCAGACCGGGGGGGACACCCCTCCACTTT. The V gene is TRBV12-3 or TRBV12-4, the J gene TRBJ1-6; D perhaps matches TRBD1 (5 bases). CDR3 length equals 14 residues. V lost 5 bases and J lost 11, with 16 bases in between.

A word on this clonotype: A much larger clone sits a single nucleotide away, making a read error possible. The chain employs TRBV6-1 and TRBJ2-1; D gene uncertain. Germline V gene lookup returns CDR1 MNHNS and CDR2 SASEGT. This CDR3 has 17 amino acids. V was trimmed by 3 bases and J by 0 bases, leaving 15 bases between them. DNA for the CDR3: TGTGCCAGCAGTGACAACCTCCAGGACGCCTCCTACAATGAGCAGTTCTTC. Translation gives CASSDNLQDASYNEQFF.

This clonotype has a count of ten or more. The V gene is TRBV21-1, the J gene TRBJ1-1. TRBV21-1 corresponds to a pseudogene. The CDR3 spans 13 residues. The chain's CDR3 is CASSKALPAQAFF. DNA of the CDR3: TGTGCCAGCAGCAAAGCGCTACCTGCACAAGCTTTCTTT.

In its sample, this clonotype was seen once. A clone one base away is much larger, so this may be a read error. V is TRBV20-1 and J is TRBJ2-7; D might be TRBD2 (6 bases). CDR3 length: 15 residues. CDR1 and CDR2 (germline): DFQATT, SNEGSKA (reference sequence). The CDR3 loop is CCARDSKRASYEQYF. CDR3 DNA sequence: TGCTGTGCTAGAGATTCTAAGCGGGCCTCCTACGAGCAGTACTTC.

This clonotype came up many times. The chain has TRBV5-1 and TRBJ1-1; D is ambiguous. This CDR3 spans 15 amino acids. V was pared by 0 bases and J by 0 bases, with 9 bases between. CDR1 is SGHRS and CDR2 is YFSETQ in the germline V gene. CDR3 DNA: TGCGCCAGCAGCTTGGGGGTCAGCATGAACACTGAAGCTTTCTTT. This codes for CASSLGVSMNTEAFF.

In its sample, this clonotype was seen many times. This chain links TRBV4-3 with TRBJ2-5, with D perhaps matching TRBD2 (6 bases). Germline V gene data show CDR1 as LGHNA and CDR2 as YSLEER. The CDR3 is 15 residues long. V dropped 0 bases and J dropped 5 bases, with 13 bases sitting between them. The CDR3 region has the DNA TGCGCCAGCAGCCAAGAGCCCAGGGCGGGGGAGACCCAGTACTTC. Translation gives CASSQEPRAGETQYF.

Ten or more counts support this clonotype. The CDR3 DNA reads as TGTGCCAGCAGCCAAGATATGACGATCTACGAGCAGTACTTC. As protein: CASSQDMTIYEQYF. The chain uses TRBV3-1 and TRBJ2-7; D gene uncertain. This CDR3 spans 14 amino acids. The V end lost 0 bases, the J end lost 3 bases, and 9 bases lay between the germline ends. Germline V gene data show CDR1 as LGHDT and CDR2 as YNNKEL (reference sequence).

This clonotype was recorded at least ten times. Here the CDR3 DNA reads TGCAGTGCTAATCTAGCGGGGGTACTTTACGAGCAGTACTTC. Encoded protein: CSANLAGVLYEQYF. The V and J genes are TRBV20-1 and TRBJ2-7; TRBD2 aligns across 10 bases. Trimming took 4 bases from V and 4 from J; bases not matched to a gene: 7. Germline-derived CDR1 and CDR2 are DFQATT and SNEGSKA (reference sequence). The CDR3 runs 14 residues.